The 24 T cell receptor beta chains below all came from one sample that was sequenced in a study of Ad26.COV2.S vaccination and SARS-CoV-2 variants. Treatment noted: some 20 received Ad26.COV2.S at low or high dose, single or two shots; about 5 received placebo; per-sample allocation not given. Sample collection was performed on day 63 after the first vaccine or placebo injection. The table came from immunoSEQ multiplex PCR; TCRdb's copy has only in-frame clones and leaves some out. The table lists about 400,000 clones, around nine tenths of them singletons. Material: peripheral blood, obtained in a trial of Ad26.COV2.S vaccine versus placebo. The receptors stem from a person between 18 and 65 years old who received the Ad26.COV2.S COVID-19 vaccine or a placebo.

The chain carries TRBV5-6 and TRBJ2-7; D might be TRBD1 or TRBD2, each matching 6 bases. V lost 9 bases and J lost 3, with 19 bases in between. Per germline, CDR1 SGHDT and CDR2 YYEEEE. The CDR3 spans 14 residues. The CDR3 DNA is TGTGCCACCTTTCGGCGGGACACCGGCTACGAGCAGTACTTC. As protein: CATFRRDTGYEQYF. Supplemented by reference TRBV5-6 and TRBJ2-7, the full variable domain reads DAGVTQSPTHLIKTRGQQVTLRCSPKSGHDTVSWYQQALGQGPQFIFQYYEEEERQRGNFPDRFSGHQFPNYSSELNVNALLLGDSALYLCATFRRDTGYEQYFGPGTRLTVT.

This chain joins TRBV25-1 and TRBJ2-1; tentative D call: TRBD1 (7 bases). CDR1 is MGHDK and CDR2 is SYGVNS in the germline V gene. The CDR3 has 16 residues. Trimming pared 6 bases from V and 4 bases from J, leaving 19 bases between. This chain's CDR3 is CASRQTGRSVYNEQFF. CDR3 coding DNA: TGTGCCAGCAGGCAGACAGGGAGGTCGGTTTACAATGAGCAGTTCTTC.

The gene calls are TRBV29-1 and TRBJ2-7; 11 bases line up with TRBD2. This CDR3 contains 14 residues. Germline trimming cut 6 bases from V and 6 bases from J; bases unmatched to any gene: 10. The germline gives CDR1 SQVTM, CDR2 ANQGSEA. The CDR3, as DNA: TGCAGCGTGGGGGCCCTAGCGGGAGGTTCCGAGCAGTACTTC. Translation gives CSVGALAGGSEQYF.

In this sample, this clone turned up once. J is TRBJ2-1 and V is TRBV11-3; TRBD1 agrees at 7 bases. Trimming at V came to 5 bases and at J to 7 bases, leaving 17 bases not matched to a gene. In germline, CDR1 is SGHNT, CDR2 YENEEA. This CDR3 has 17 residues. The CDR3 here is CASSRSWRVPQGNEQFF. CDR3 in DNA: TGTGCCAGCAGCCGAAGTTGGCGGGTTCCACAGGGGAATGAGCAGTTCTTC.

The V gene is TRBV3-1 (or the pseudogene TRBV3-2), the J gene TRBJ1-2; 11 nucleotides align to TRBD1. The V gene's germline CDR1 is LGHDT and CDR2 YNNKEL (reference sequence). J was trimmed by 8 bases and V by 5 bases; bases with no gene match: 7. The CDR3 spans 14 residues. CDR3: CASSSGQGAGGYTF. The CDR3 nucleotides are TGTGCCAGCAGCTCTGGACAGGGGGCGGGCGGCTACACCTTC.

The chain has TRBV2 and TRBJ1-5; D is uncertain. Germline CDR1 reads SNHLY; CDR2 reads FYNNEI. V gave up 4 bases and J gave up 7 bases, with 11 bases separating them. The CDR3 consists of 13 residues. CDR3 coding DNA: TGTGCCAGCAGTGGTAGCTGGCAACAGCCCCAGCATTTT. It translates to CASSGSWQQPQHF.

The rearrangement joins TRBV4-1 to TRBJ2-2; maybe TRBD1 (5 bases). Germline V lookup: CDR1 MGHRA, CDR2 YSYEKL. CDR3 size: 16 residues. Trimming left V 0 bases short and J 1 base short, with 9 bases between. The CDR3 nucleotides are TGCGCCAGCAGCCAAGATTGGGGCAGGAACACCGGGGAGCTGTTTTTT. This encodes CASSQDWGRNTGELFF.

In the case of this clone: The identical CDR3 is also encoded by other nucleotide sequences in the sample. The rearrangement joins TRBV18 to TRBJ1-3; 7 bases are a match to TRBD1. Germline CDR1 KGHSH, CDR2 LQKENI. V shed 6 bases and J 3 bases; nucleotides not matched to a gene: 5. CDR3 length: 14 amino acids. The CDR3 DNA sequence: TGTGCCAGCTCCAGACAGGGAAGTGGAAACACCATATATTTT. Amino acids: CASSRQGSGNTIYF.

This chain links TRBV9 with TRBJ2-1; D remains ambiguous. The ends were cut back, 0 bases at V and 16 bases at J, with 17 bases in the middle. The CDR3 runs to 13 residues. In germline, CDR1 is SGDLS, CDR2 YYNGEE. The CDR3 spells CASSVVPQRVPFF. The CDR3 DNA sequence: TGTGCCAGCAGCGTAGTCCCCCAAAGAGTCCCATTCTTC.

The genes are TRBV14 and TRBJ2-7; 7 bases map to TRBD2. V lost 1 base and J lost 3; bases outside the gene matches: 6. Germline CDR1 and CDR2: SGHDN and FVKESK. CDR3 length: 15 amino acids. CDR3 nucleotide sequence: TGTGCCAGCAGCCAAGGGGCGGGAGTGTACTACGAGCAGTACTTC. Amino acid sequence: CASSQGAGVYYEQYF.

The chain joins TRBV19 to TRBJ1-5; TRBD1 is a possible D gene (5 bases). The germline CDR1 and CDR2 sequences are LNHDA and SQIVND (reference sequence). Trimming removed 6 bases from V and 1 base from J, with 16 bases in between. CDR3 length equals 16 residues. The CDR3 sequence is CASRRTPGWSNQPQHF. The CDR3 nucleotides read TGTGCCAGTAGAAGGACACCCGGTTGGAGCAATCAGCCCCAGCATTTT.

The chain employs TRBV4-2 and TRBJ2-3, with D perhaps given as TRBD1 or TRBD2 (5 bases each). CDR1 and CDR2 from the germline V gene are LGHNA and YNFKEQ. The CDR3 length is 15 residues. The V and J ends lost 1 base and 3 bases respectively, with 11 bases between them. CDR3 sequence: CASSQGAWGTDTQYF. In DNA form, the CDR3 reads TGTGCCAGCAGCCAAGGGGCTTGGGGGACAGATACGCAGTATTTT.

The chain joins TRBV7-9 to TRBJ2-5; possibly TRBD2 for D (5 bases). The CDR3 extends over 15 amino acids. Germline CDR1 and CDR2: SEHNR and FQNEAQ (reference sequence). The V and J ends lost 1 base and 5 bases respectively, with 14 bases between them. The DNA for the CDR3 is TGTGCCAGCAGCTTAGGACGGGGAGCGGAGGAGACCCAGTACTTC. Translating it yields CASSLGRGAEETQYF.

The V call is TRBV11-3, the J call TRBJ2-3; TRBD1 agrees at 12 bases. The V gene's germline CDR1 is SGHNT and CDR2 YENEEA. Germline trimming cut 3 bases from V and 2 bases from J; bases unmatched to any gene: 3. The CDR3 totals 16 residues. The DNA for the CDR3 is TGTGCCAGCAGCTTGACGGGACAGGGGGCCACAGATACGCAGTATTTT. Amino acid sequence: CASSLTGQGATDTQYF.

CDR3 amino acids: CASKATGPPLHF. Written as DNA, the CDR3 is TGTGCCAGCAAGGCGACAGGTCCGCCCCTCCACTTT. The chain links TRBV28 to TRBJ1-6; D may be TRBD1 (6 bases). Trimming cost V 7 bases and J 13 bases, with 14 bases left between them. The CDR3 runs to 12 residues. Germline CDR1 reads MDHEN; CDR2 reads SYDVKM.

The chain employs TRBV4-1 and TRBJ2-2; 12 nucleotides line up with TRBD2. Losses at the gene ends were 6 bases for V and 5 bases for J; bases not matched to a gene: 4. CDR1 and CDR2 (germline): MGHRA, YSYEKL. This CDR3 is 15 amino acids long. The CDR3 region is CASRLAGGETGELFF. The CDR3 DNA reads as TGCGCCAGCAGGCTAGCGGGAGGGGAAACCGGGGAGCTGTTTTTT.

The CDR3 nucleotides are TGTGCCACCAGTGATTTGGGGCAGCGAGATGAGCAGTTCTTC. Encoded protein: CATSDLGQRDEQFF. V and J are TRBV24-1 and TRBJ2-1; D is unresolved. V was cut by 0 bases and J by 8 bases, with 10 bases left in between. The CDR3 is 14 amino acids. Germline V gene data show CDR1 as KGHDR and CDR2 as SFDVKD.

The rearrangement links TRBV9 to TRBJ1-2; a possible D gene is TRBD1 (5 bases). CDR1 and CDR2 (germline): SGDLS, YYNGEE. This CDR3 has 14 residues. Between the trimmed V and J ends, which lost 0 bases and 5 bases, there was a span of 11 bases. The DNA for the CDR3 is TGTGCCAGCAGCGTAGACGGGGGGACGTATGGCTACACCTTC. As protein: CASSVDGGTYGYTF. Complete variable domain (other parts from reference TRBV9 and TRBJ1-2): DSGVTQTPKHLITATGQRVTLRCSPRSGDLSVYWYQQSLDQGLQFLIQYYNGEERAKGNILERFSAQQFPDLHSELNLSSLELGDSALYFCASSVDGGTYGYTFGSGTRLTVV.

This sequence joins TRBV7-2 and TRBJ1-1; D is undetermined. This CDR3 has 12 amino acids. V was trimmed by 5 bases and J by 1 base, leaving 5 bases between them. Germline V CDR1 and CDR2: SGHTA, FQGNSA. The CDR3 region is CASSVKNTEAFF. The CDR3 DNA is TGTGCCAGCAGCGTAAAGAACACTGAAGCTTTCTTT.

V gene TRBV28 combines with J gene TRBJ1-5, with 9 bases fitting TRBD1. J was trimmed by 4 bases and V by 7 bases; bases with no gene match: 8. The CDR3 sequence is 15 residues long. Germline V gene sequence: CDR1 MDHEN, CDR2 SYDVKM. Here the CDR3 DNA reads TGTGCCAGCATGGGGGGACAGGGTGATAATCAGCCCCAGCATTTT. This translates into CASMGGQGDNQPQHF.

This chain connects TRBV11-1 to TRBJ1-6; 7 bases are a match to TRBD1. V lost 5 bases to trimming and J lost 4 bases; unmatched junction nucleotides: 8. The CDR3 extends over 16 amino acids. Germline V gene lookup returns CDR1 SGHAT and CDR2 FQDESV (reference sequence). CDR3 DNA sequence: TGTGCCAGCAGCCGATCGGGACAGACATATAATTCACCCCTCCACTTT. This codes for CASSRSGQTYNSPLHF.

CDR3 loop: CASSMKYYRSYEQYF. Written as DNA, the CDR3 is TGTGCCAGTAGTATGAAATACTACAGGTCCTACGAGCAGTACTTC. This sequence joins TRBV19 and TRBJ2-7; D is possibly TRBD1 (5 bases). Per germline, CDR1 LNHDA and CDR2 SQIVND (reference sequence). Deletions cut 3 bases from V and 1 base from J, with 13 bases between. This CDR3 spans 15 amino acids.

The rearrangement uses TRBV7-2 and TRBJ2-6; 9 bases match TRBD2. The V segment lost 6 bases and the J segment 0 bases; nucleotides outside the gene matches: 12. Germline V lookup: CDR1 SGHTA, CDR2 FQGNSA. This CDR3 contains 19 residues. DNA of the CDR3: TGTGCCAGCAGGCCAAGCGTTACTAGCGGGTTCTCTGGGGCCAACGTCCTGACTTTC. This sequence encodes CASRPSVTSGFSGANVLTF. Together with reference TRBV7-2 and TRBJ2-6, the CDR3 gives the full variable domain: GAGVSQSPSNKVTEKGKDVELRCDPISGHTALYWYRQSLGQGLEFLIYFQGNSAPDKSGLPSDRFSAERTGGSVSTLTIQRTQQEDSAVYLCASRPSVTSGFSGANVLTFGAGSRLTVL.

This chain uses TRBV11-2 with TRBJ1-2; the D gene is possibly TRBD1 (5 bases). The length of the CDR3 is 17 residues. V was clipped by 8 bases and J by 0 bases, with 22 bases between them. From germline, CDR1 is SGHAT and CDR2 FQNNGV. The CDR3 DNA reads TGTGCCAGCGCCGCGGGGGAAGGCTTGGGGGCTAACTATGGCTACACCTTC. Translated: CASAAGEGLGANYGYTF.